The present TCR beta chain was sequenced within a study of T cell responses to AZD1222 COVID-19 vaccine. Of note for this clone: Antigen: not known.

General study findings and limits: In a largely white British group with more females than males, clonal diversity was possibly underestimated. After the peak T cell response, and only then, were repertoires sampled. It was only a handful of AZD1222 recipients who were seropositive at baseline.

Data came from immunoSEQ multiplex PCR; TCRdb stores just in-frame clones and leaves some out. Of some 170,000 clones listed, 85% to 90% were seen once; the top ten hold 1.5% to 2%. Trimming left V 2 bases short and J 5 bases short, with 17 bases between. The CDR3 loop spans 16 amino acids. The germline V gene has CDR1 SGHDT and CDR2 YYEEEE. The sequenced sample was peripheral blood, obtained on day 0 of AZD1222 vaccination. This TCR came from an adult in good health. This chain connects TRBV5-6 to TRBJ1-5, with D unresolved. CDR3 region: CASSFHTTVRDQPQHF. CDR3 nucleotides: TGTGCCAGCAGCTTCCACACTACGGTTAGGGATCAGCCCCAGCATTTT.